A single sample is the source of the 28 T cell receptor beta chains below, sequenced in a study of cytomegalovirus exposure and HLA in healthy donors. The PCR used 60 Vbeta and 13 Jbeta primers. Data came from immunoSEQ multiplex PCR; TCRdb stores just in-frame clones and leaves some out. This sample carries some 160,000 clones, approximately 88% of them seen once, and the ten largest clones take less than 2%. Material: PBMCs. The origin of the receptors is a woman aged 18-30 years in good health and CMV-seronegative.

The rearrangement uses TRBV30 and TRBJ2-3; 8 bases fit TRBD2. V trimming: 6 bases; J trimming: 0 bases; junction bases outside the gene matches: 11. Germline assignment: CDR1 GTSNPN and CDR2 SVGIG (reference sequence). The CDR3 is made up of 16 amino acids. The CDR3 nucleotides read TGTGCCTGCGGGGGGGGAGACTGGAAAAGCACAGATACGCAGTATTTT. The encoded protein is CACGGGDWKSTDTQYF.

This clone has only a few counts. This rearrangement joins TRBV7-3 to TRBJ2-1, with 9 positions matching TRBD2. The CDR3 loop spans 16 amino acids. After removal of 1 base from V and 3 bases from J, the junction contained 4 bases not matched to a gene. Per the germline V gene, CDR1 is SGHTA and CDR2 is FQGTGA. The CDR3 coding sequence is TGTGCCAGCAGCTTAATCGTTAGCGGGGGCTACAATGAGCAGTTCTTC. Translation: CASSLIVSGGYNEQFF.

This CDR3 is CASSPRISGANVLTF. CDR3 DNA sequence: TGTGCCAGCAGTCCTAGAATCTCTGGGGCCAACGTCCTGACTTTC. J is TRBJ2-6 and V is TRBV6-5; D is unresolved. Trimming took 5 bases from V and 0 from J, leaving 8 bases between them. The V gene's germline CDR1 is MNHEY and CDR2 SVGAGI. This CDR3 comprises 15 residues.

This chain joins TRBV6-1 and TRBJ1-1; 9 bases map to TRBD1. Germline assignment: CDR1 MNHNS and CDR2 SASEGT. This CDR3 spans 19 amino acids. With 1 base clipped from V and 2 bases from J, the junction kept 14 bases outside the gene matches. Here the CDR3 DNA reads TGTGCCAGCAGTGAAGAGGGACAGGGATTTAAGTTAATTAACACTGAAGCTTTCTTT. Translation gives CASSEEGQGFKLINTEAFF.

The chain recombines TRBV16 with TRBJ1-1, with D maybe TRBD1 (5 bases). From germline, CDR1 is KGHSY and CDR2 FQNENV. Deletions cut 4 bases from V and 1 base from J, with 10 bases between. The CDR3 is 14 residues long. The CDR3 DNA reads TGTGCCAGCAGCCCGACGACAGCGAACACTGAAGCTTTCTTT. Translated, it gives CASSPTTANTEAFF.

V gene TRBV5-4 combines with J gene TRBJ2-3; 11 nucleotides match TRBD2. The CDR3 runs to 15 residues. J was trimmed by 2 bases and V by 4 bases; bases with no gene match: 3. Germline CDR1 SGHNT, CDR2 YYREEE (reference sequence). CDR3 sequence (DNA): TGTGCCAGCAGCCTGACTAGCGGGATCACAGATACGCAGTATTTT. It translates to CASSLTSGITDTQYF.

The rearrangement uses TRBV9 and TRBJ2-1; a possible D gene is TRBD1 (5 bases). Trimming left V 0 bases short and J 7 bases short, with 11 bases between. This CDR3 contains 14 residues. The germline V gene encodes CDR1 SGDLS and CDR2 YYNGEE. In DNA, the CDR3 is TGTGCCAGCAGCGTAGGGGCAGGGCGGAATGAGCAGTTCTTC. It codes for CASSVGAGRNEQFF.

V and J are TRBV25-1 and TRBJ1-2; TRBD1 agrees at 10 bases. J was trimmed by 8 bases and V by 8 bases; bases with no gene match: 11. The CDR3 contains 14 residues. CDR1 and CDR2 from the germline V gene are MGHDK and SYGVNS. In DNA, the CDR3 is TGTGCCAGCCGAATGACAGGGGGCCCTTCGGGCTACACCTTC. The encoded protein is CASRMTGGPSGYTF.

CDR3 residues: CASSSGQRAGYTF. The DNA for the CDR3 is TGCGCCAGCAGCTCGGGACAGCGAGCTGGCTACACCTTC. This chain connects TRBV5-1 to TRBJ1-2, with 7 bases matching TRBD1. CDR1 and CDR2 (germline): SGHRS, YFSETQ. The CDR3 extends over 13 amino acids. J was trimmed by 7 bases and V by 3 bases; bases with no gene match: 6.

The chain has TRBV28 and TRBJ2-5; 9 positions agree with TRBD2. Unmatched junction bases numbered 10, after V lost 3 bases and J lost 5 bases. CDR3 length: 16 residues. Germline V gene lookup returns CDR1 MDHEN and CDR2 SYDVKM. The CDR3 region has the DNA TGTGCCAGCAGTTTCATTCGGGCGGGGGGGCGGGAGACCCAGTACTTC. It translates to CASSFIRAGGRETQYF. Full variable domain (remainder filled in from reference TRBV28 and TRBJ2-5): DVKVTQSSRYLVKRTGEKVFLECVQDMDHENMFWYRQDPGLGLRLIYFSYDVKMKEKGDIPEGYSVSREKKERFSLILESASTNQTSMYLCASSFIRAGGRETQYFGPGTRLLVL.

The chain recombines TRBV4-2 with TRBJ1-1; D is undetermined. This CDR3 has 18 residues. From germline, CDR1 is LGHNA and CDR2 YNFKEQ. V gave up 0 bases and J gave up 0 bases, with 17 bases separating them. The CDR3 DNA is TGTGCCAGCAGCCAAGACCACCCCGCGGGAACGATGAACACTGAAGCTTTCTTT. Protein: CASSQDHPAGTMNTEAFF.

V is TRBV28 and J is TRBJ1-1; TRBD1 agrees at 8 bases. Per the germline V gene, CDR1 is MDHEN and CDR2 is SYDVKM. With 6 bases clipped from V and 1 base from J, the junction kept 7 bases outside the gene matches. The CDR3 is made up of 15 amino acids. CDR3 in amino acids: CASSSTDRGNTEAFF. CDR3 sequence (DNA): TGTGCCAGCAGCTCGACCGACAGGGGGAACACTGAAGCTTTCTTT.

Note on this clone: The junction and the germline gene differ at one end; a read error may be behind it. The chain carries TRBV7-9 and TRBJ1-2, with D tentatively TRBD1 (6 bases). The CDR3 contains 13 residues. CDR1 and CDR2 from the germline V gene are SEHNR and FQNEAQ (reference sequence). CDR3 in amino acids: CSSTFGQHYGYTF. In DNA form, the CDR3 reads TGTTCCAGCACCTTTGGACAGCACTATGGCTACACCTTC.

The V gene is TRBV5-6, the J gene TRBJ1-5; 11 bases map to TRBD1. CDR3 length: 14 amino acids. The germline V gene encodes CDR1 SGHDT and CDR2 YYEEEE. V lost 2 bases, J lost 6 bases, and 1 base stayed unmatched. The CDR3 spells CASSFGTGGQPQHF. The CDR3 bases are TGTGCCAGCAGCTTTGGGACAGGGGGTCAGCCCCAGCATTTT.

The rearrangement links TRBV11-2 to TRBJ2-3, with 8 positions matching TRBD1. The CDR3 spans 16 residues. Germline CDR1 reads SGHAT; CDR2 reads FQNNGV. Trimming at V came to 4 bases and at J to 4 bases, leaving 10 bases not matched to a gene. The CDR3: CASSSGIDRGADTQYF. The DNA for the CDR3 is TGTGCCAGCAGCTCCGGTATCGACAGGGGTGCAGATACGCAGTATTTT. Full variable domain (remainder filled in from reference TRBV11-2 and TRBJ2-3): EAGVAQSPRYKIIEKRQSVAFWCNPISGHATLYWYQQILGQGPKLLIQFQNNGVVDDSQLPKDRFSAERLKGVDSTLKIQPAKLEDSAVYLCASSSGIDRGADTQYFGPGTRLTVL.

The CDR3 sequence is CASSSTYEQYF. In DNA form, the CDR3 reads TGTGCCAGCAGCTCCACATACGAGCAGTACTTC. The V gene is TRBV13, the J gene TRBJ2-7; unclear D gene. The CDR3 runs 11 residues. Trimming stripped 4 bases from V and 4 bases from J, with 5 bases between. Germline-derived CDR1 and CDR2 are PRHDT and FYEKMQ (reference sequence).

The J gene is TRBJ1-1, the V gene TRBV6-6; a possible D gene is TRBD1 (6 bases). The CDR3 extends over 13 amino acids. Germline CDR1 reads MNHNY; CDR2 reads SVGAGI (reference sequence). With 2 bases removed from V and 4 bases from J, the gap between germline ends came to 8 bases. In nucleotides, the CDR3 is TGTGCCAGCAGTTACGGGGGGGCCACTGAAGCTTTCTTT. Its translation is CASSYGGATEAFF.

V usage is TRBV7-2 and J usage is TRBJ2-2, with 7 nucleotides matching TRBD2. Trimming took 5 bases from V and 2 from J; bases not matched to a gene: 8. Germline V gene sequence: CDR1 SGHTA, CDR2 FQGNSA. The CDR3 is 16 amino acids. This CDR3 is CASSPRASGNTGELFF. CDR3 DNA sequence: TGTGCCAGCAGCCCTCGGGCTAGCGGCAACACCGGGGAGCTGTTTTTT.

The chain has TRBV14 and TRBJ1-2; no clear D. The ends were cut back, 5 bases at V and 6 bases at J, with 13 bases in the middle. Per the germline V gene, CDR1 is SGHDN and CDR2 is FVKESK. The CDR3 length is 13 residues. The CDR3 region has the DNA TGTGCCAGCAGCGTTGGGTGGGCGAATGGCTACACCTTC. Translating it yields CASSVGWANGYTF.

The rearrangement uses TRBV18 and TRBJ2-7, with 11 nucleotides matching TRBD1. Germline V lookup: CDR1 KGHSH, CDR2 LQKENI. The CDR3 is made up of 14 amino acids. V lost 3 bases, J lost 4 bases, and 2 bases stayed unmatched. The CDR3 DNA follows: TGTGCCAGCTCACCTGGACAGGGGGCATACGAGCAGTACTTC. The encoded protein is CASSPGQGAYEQYF. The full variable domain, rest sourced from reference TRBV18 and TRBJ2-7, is NAGVMQNPRHLVRRRGQEARLRCSPMKGHSHVYWYRQLPEEGLKFMVYLQKENIIDESGMPKERFSAEFPKEGPSILRIQQVVRGDSAAYFCASSPGQGAYEQYFGPGTRLTVT.

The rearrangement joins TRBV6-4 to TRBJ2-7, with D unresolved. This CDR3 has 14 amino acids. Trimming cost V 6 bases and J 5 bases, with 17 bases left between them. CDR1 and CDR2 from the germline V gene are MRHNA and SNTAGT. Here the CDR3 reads CASRYWVRFDEQYF. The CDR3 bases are TGTGCCAGCAGATACTGGGTGAGGTTTGACGAGCAGTACTTC.

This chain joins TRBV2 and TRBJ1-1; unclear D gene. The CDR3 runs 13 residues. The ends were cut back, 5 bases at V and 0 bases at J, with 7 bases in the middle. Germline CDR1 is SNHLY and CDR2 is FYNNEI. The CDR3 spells CASSLVVNTEAFF. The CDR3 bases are TGTGCCAGCAGTCTTGTAGTGAACACTGAAGCTTTCTTT.

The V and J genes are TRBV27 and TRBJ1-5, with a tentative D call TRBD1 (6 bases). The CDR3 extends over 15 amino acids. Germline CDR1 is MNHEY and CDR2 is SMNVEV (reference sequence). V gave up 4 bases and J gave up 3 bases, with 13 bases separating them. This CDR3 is CASSSSGDANQPQHF. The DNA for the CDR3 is TGTGCCAGCAGTTCATCAGGGGATGCCAATCAGCCCCAGCATTTT.

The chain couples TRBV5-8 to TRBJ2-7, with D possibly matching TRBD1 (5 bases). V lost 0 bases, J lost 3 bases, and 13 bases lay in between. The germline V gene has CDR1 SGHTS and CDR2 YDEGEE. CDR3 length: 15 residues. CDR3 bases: TGTGCCAGCAGCTTGGAGCCGTTGACAGTCTACGAGCAGTACTTC. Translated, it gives CASSLEPLTVYEQYF.

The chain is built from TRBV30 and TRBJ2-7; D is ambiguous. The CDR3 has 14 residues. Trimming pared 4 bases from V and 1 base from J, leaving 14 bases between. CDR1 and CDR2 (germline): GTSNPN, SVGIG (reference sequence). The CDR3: CAWNRDTVSYEQYF. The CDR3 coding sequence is TGTGCCTGGAATAGAGACACAGTATCCTACGAGCAGTACTTC.

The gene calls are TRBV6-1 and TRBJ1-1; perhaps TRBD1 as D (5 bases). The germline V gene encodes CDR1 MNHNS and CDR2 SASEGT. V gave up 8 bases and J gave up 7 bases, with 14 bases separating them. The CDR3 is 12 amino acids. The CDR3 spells CASSLGGDEAFF. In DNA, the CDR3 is TGTGCCAGCTCCCTTGGGGGGGATGAAGCTTTCTTT.

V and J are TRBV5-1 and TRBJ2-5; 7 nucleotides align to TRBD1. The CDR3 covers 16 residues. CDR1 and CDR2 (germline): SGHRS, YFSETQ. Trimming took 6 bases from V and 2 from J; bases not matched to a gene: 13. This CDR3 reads CASTASGGWLQETQYF. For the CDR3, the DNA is TGCGCCAGCACCGCCTCAGGGGGATGGTTACAAGAGACCCAGTACTTC.

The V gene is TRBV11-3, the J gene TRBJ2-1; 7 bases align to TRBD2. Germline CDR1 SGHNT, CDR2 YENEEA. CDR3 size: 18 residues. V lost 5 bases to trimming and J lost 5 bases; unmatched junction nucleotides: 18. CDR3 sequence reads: CASSRTPGGSLTDNEQFF. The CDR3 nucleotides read TGTGCCAGCAGCCGAACCCCGGGGGGAAGCCTTACAGACAATGAGCAGTTCTTC.